This T cell receptor (beta chain) was identified in a study of PD-L1 blockade in urothelial cancer. Study information: In the patient group, about 90% of the roughly 29 were males with bladder-origin urothelial cancer. Blood analyses occurred 3 weeks (second dose) and 6 weeks post treatment start. Median T cell yield per blood sample was 110,000 to 150,000 cells. Study-level findings and limits: At the 3-week point, tumor-associated blood clones expanded more in durable-benefit patients.

Time point denoted: pretreatment peripheral blood. There are a few counts of this clone. Its antigen is still unknown. Deletions cut 4 bases from V and 6 bases from J, with 7 bases between. CDR1 and CDR2 from the germline V gene are MNHEY and SMNVEV (reference sequence). The CDR3 has 11 residues. Some clones are missing from TCRdb's copy, which holds only in-frame ones; the method was immunoSEQ multiplex PCR. This table has 95,000 to 100,000 clones, 87% appearing once. J is TRBJ2-7 and V is TRBV27; perhaps TRBD2 as D (5 bases). The sequencing here drew on PBMCs, taken around atezolizumab (anti-PD-L1) treatment. The source of this sequence is a man aged 55 to 70 with urothelial cancer. In DNA form, the CDR3 reads TGTGCCAGCAGTTCTAGCTTCGAGCAGTACTTC. This sequence encodes CASSSSFEQYF.